This T cell receptor beta chain was recorded in a study of T cells expressing NK-cell markers (TCRdb year 2020). The study in broad terms: Several donors provided sorted CD3+CD56+NKG2C+, CD3+CD56+NKG2C- and CD3+CD56-NKG2C+ T-cell subsets, whose TCR beta-chain repertoires were profiled. Of the eight sequenced donors, seven were found to be HCMV-seropositive and one was found to be HCMV-seronegative. The eight sequenced donors were randomly selected healthy volunteers, three men and five women. The libraries were sequenced on Illumina HiSeq 2000/2500, MiSeq or NextSeq, producing 2 x 150 bp reads.

Data came from an Illumina HiSeq 2000. The TCR beta cDNA libraries were made using 5'RACE template switching, a step that added both a universal primer site and unique molecular identifiers. cDNA synthesis was primed from the TCR beta constant segment and was followed by two successive PCR amplification steps. Concerning the study's data processing: MIGEC was used to demultiplex reads and group the reads by UMI, and MiTCR was used to assemble and quantify clonotypes. Only TCR cDNA sequences supported by at least two reads were kept to exclude erroneous sequences. The tcR package was used for downstream repertoire analysis, and clonotypes were matched across fractions by CDR3 nucleotide sequence plus V segment. VDJmatch was used to annotate antigen specificity against VDJdb, with one amino acid substitution in CDR3 allowed. After the reads were reprocessed by TCRdb, one entry was made per CDR3 protein sequence, with no DNA. TCRdb, rather than the study authors, made the V and J calls. This specimen's table enumerates around 140,000 distinct CDR3 sequences. More than 10% of the sample goes to the ten largest clones.

CDR1 and CDR2 (SGHKS, YYEKEE) derive from the germline V gene (reference sequence). The CDR3 numbers 12 residues from cysteine through phenylalanine. There is no recorded DNA. The paper as a whole reports these results and caveats: It remained unclear whether the expanded NKG2C-expressing T cell clones were specific for HCMV antigens. Those dominant clonotypes were again the most abundant among CD3+CD56-NKG2C+ cells in several donors, at roughly 25-60.1%. In over five donors, the dominant CD3+CD56+NKG2C+ clonotypes were found to rank among the top 10 CD8+ clonotypes and to make up roughly 1.0-7.5% of CD8+ T cells.

HCMV serostatus was determined by detecting HCMV-specific IgG in serum with a commercial ELISA kit. Peripheral blood mononuclear cells were isolated from blood by Ficoll density gradient centrifugation. About this clonotype: The specificity of this receptor is unknown.

Specimen: blood T cells: a sorted CD56 or NKG2C T cell subset, CD4+ or CD8+ T cells, or bulk PBMC T cells (not recorded which). The V and J genes are TRBV5-5 and TRBJ2-7. This TCR was recovered from a man younger than 30 in good health. Donor details come from another sample of the same person, matched by shared clones. The CDR3 corresponds to CASSLKEDHGYF.